Listed below are T cell receptor beta chains from one sample, sequenced in a study of blood T cell repertoires in COVID-19. Here immunoSEQ multiplex PCR was the method, and the copy in TCRdb shows in-frame clones only, minus some. The repertoire includes tens of thousands of clones, around 88% of them detected once, and around 41% sits in the top ten. The sequencing input was peripheral blood. All receptors come from a woman older than 75 with active or convalescent COVID-19. Each CDR3 is given with its conserved first and last residue. Each record gives: J gene, clone size, V gene, D gene, CDR3 protein, CDR3 DNA. The D gene is left open where the match is weak. Expanded clones are given a class, and other clones once, few, many or no size at all.

TRBJ1-1 | NA | TRBV7-3 | TRBD1 | CASSPWDSTEAFF | TGTGCCAGCAGCCCGTGGGACAGCACTGAAGCTTTCTTT
TRBJ2-3 | NA | TRBV28 | NA | CASSLRDTQYF | TGTGCCAGCAGTTTGAGGGATACGCAGTATTTT
TRBJ2-1 | once | TRBV6-2/TRBV6-3 | NA | CASSYGRDNSNEQFF | TGTGCCAGCAGTTATGGGCGGGATAATTCCAATGAGCAGTTCTTC
TRBJ2-5 | NA | TRBV2 | NA | CASSVNWSQQETQYF | TGTGCCAGCAGTGTGAATTGGAGCCAACAAGAGACCCAGTACTTC
TRBJ2-2 | NA | TRBV5-1 | TRBD1 | CASSSRQGFTGELFF | TGCGCCAGCAGCTCTAGACAGGGATTCACCGGGGAGCTGTTTTTT
TRBJ2-1 | NA | TRBV7-3 | TRBD1 | CASSLTGDSYNEQFF | TGTGCCAGCAGCTTAACGGGGGACAGCTACAATGAGCAGTTCTTC
TRBJ2-2 | few | TRBV15 | NA | CATSRGGLTNTGELFF | TGTGCCACCAGCAGAGGGGGACTCACTAACACCGGGGAGCTGTTTTTT
TRBJ2-1 | NA | TRBV7-8 | TRBD1 | CASSLSLMGGQGFEQFF | TGTGCCAGCAGCTTATCTCTTATGGGGGGACAGGGATTTGAGCAGTTCTTC
TRBJ2-1 | NA | TRBV7-3 | NA | CASSRPGNEQFF | TGTGCCAGCAGCCGTCCGGGCAATGAGCAGTTCTTC
TRBJ2-2 | NA | TRBV2 | NA | CASSENLAISGELFF | TGTGCCAGCAGTGAAAATCTAGCCATAAGCGGGGAGCTGTTTTTT
TRBJ1-6 | NA | TRBV5-1 | TRBD1 | CASSLDRVENNSPLHF | TGCGCCAGCAGCTTAGACAGGGTGGAGAATAATTCACCCCTCCACTTT
TRBJ2-7 | NA | TRBV7-9 | NA | CASSSPGGPYEQYF | TGTGCCAGCAGCTCCCCCGGAGGGCCATACGAGCAGTACTTC
TRBJ2-1 | NA | TRBV18 | TRBD2 | CASSPGTSGVNEQFF | TGTGCCAGCTCACCAGGGACTAGCGGGGTCAATGAGCAGTTCTTC
TRBJ1-5 | NA | TRBV28 | NA | CASSLAWFSENQPQHF | TGTGCCAGCAGTTTGGCGTGGTTTTCGGAGAATCAGCCCCAGCATTTT
TRBJ2-1 | NA | TRBV20-1 | TRBD1 | CSASPAGQGLNEQFF | TGCAGTGCTAGTCCAGCGGGACAGGGGTTGAATGAGCAGTTCTTC
TRBJ1-4 | NA | TRBV15 | NA | CATSRDGAGANEKLFF | TGTGCCACCAGCAGAGATGGCGCAGGGGCTAATGAAAAACTGTTTTTT
TRBJ2-1 | NA | TRBV24-1 | TRBD1 | CATSDPEGTGRQEQFF | TGTGCCACCAGTGACCCGGAAGGGACAGGGCGGCAAGAGCAGTTCTTC
TRBJ1-2 | NA | TRBV3-1/TRBV3-2 | NA | CASSQGGGQSYGYTF | TGTGCCAGCAGCCAAGGGGGAGGGCAGAGCTATGGCTACACCTTC
TRBJ1-2 | few | TRBV9 | NA | CASSVMAGNGYTF | TGTGCCAGCAGCGTAATGGCGGGGAATGGCTACACCTTC
TRBJ2-3 | NA | TRBV10-3 | NA | CAPRQITLRGRSTDTQYF | TGTGCCCCTAGACAGATAACCCTCAGGGGAAGATCCACAGATACGCAGTATTTT
TRBJ2-2 | NA | TRBV4-1 | TRBD2 | CASSQMAGGHTGELFF | TGCGCCAGCAGCCAAATGGCGGGAGGACACACCGGGGAGCTGTTTTTT
TRBJ2-1 | NA | TRBV6-5 | TRBD2 | CATNGGSPFDEQFF | TGTGCCACCAACGGGGGGTCTCCGTTTGATGAGCAGTTCTTC
TRBJ1-2 | NA | TRBV2 | TRBD1 | CASSELDRVYGYTF | TGTGCCAGCAGTGAGTTGGACAGGGTCTATGGCTACACCTTC
TRBJ2-7 | NA | TRBV29-1 | TRBD1 | CSVEERAWTGGYEQYF | TGCAGCGTTGAGGAACGGGCATGGACAGGGGGATACGAGCAGTACTTC
TRBJ2-1 | few | TRBV18 | NA | CASSPTLQLGNEQFF | TGTGCCAGCTCACCGACGTTACAGCTTGGGAATGAGCAGTTCTTC
TRBJ2-1 | NA | TRBV9 | NA | CASSPAGPFSSYNEQFF | TGTGCCAGCAGCCCAGCAGGGCCGTTTAGCTCCTACAATGAGCAGTTCTTC
TRBJ2-1 | NA | TRBV7-2 | NA | CASTVRGNSYNEQFF | TGTGCCAGCACCGTACGCGGGAACTCCTACAATGAGCAGTTCTTC
TRBJ2-1 | NA | TRBV29-1 | TRBD2 | CSVEPWTRDNEQFF | TGCAGCGTTGAGCCCTGGACTAGGGACAATGAGCAGTTCTTC
TRBJ1-5 | NA | TRBV28 | NA | CASSGTTGSNQPQHF | TGTGCCAGCAGTGGGACTACGGGAAGCAATCAGCCCCAGCATTTT
TRBJ2-5 | NA | TRBV6-1 | TRBD1 | CASSETGGQETQYF | TGTGCCAGCAGTGAGACAGGGGGCCAAGAGACCCAGTACTTC
TRBJ2-1 | NA | TRBV30 | TRBD2 | CAWSALAGVSNEQFF | TGTGCCTGGAGCGCCCTAGCGGGAGTGAGCAATGAGCAGTTCTTC
TRBJ1-1 | once | TRBV12-5 | TRBD1 | CASGLGTGEAFF | TGTGCTAGTGGTCTCGGGACAGGGGAAGCTTTCTTT
TRBJ1-2 | once | TRBV5-4 | TRBD1 | CASSPGQGLNYGYTF | TGTGCCAGCAGCCCCGGACAGGGCCTTAACTATGGCTACACCTTC
TRBJ2-1 | NA | TRBV30 | NA | CAWSGYSYNEQFF | TGTGCCTGGAGTGGATATAGCTACAATGAGCAGTTCTTC
TRBJ1-2 | NA | TRBV29-1 | NA | CSVEDPSGARNYGYTF | TGCAGCGTTGAAGACCCGAGTGGGGCGAGGAACTATGGCTACACCTTC
TRBJ1-2 | NA | TRBV5-6 | NA | CASSLGYRTNYGYTF | TGTGCCAGCAGCTTGGGGTACAGGACCAACTATGGCTACACCTTC
TRBJ1-1 | NA | TRBV15 | NA | CATSGREGGTEAFF | TGTGCCACCAGCGGAAGAGAAGGGGGCACTGAAGCTTTCTTT
TRBJ1-6 | NA | TRBV3-1/TRBV3-2 | NA | CASSRGYPISYINSPLHF | TGTGCCAGCAGCAGAGGCTATCCCATTTCATACATCAATTCACCCCTCCACTTT
TRBJ1-1 | NA | TRBV18 | NA | CASSPSGANTEAFF | TGTGCCAGCTCACCATCGGGAGCAAACACTGAAGCTTTCTTT
TRBJ1-4 | NA | TRBV5-6 | TRBD1 | CASSRPWTGRGEKLFF | TGTGCCAGCAGCCGCCCATGGACAGGGCGCGGTGAAAAACTGTTTTTT
TRBJ2-7 | NA | TRBV13 | TRBD1 | CASSIRTGSYEQYF | TGTGCCAGCAGCATAAGGACAGGTTCCTACGAGCAGTACTTC
TRBJ2-2 | NA | TRBV19 | NA | CASRKPGQNTGELFF | TGTGCCAGTAGAAAACCGGGACAAAACACCGGGGAGCTGTTTTTT
TRBJ1-1 | NA | TRBV11-2 | TRBD1 | CASSRDSPLNTEAFF | TGTGCCAGCAGCCGGGACAGTCCCCTGAACACTGAAGCTTTCTTT
TRBJ1-1 | NA | TRBV5-1 | NA | CASSRDFEGGTEAFF | TGCGCCAGCAGCCGAGACTTCGAAGGGGGCACTGAAGCTTTCTTT
TRBJ1-1 | once | TRBV30 | TRBD1 | CAWSTGGGKTEAFF | TGTGCCTGGAGTACAGGGGGCGGTAAGACTGAAGCTTTCTTT
TRBJ1-4 | NA | TRBV2 | NA | CASSVTGTNEKLFF | TGTGCCAGCAGTGTTACCGGGACTAATGAAAAACTGTTTTTT
TRBJ2-1 | NA | TRBV7-2 | NA | CASHTNIIDSYNEQFF | TGTGCCAGCCACACCAATATTATTGACTCCTACAATGAGCAGTTCTTC
TRBJ2-2 | NA | TRBV27 | NA | CASSFGTQNTGELFF | TGTGCCAGCAGTTTCGGGACACAAAACACCGGGGAGCTGTTTTTT
TRBJ2-1 | NA | TRBV27 | NA | CASSPTRNSEQFF | TGTGCCAGCAGCCCTACAAGAAACAGTGAGCAGTTCTTC
TRBJ1-5 | NA | TRBV28 | NA | CASSPTTLRSYNQPQHF | TGTGCCAGCAGCCCTACTACCCTCCGATCTTACAATCAGCCCCAGCATTTT
TRBJ2-1 | few | TRBV2 | TRBD2 | CASTPGTSGLGEQFF | TGTGCCAGCACCCCCGGGACTAGCGGGTTGGGTGAGCAGTTCTTC
TRBJ2-1 | NA | TRBV27 | TRBD2 | CASRGWLAGGGSYNEQFF | TGTGCCAGCAGGGGTTGGCTAGCGGGAGGCGGCTCCTACAATGAGCAGTTCTTC
TRBJ1-5 | NA | TRBV15 | NA | CATSRDLSGQPQHF | TGTGCCACCAGCAGAGATCTGTCAGGTCAGCCCCAGCATTTT